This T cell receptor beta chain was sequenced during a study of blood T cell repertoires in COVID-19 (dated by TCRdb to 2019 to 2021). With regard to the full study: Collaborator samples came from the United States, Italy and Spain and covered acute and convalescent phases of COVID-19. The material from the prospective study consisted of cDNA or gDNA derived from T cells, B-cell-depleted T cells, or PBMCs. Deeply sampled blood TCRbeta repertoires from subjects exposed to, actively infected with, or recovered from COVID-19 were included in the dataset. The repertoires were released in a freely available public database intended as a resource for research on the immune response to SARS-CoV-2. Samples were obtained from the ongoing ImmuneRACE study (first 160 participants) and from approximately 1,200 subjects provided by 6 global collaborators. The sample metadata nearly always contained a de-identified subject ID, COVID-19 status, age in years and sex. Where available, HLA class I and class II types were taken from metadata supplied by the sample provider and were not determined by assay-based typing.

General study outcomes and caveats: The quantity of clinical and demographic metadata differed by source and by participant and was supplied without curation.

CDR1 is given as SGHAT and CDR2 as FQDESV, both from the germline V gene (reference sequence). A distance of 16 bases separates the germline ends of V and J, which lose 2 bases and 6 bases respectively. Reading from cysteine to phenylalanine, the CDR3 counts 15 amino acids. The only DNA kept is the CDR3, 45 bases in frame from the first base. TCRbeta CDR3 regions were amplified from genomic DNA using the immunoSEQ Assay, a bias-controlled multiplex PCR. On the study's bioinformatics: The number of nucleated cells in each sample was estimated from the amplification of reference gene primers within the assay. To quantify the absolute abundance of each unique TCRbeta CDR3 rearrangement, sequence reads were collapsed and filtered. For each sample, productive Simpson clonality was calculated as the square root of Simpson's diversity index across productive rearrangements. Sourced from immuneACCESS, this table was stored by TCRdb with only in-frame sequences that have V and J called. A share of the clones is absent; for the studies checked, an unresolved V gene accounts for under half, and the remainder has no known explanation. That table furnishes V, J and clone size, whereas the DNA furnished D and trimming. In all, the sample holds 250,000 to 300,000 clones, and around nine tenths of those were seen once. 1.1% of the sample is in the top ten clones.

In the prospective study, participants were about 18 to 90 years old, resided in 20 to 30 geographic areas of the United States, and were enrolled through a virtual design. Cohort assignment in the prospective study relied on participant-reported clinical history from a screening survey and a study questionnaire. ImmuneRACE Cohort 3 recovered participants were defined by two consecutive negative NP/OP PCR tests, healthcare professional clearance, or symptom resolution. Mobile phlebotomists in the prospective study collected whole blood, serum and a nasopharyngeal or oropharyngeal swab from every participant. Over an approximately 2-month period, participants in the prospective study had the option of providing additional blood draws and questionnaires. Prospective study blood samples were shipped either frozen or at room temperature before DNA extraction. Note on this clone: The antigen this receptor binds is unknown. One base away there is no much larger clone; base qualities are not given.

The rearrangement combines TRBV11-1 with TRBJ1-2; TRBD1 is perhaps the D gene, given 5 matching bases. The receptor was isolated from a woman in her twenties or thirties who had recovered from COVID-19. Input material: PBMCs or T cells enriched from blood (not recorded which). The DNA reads TGTGCCAGCAGCTTATCCGGCAGGGCCAGGCATGGCTACACCTTC. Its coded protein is CASSLSGRARHGYTF.